Below, 16 T cell receptor beta chains from the same sample are listed, as sequenced in a study of cytomegalovirus exposure and HLA in healthy donors. With 60 Vbeta and 13 Jbeta primers, the PCR was carried out. Generated by immunoSEQ multiplex PCR, the TCRdb table keeps only in-frame clones and is missing some. The table records some 110,000 clones, about 60% of them present only once. Sample: PBMCs. All receptors come from a woman under 40 in good health and CMV-seronegative.

The J gene is TRBJ2-7, the V gene TRBV4-3, with 7 nucleotides matching TRBD2. V was clipped by 3 bases and J by 5 bases; unmatched bases: 7. Germline CDR1 LGHNA, CDR2 YSLEER. The CDR3 spans 14 residues. For the CDR3, the DNA is TGCGCCAGCAGCCACGCAAAGCGGGGACACGAGCAGTACTTC. This encodes CASSHAKRGHEQYF.

The CDR3 sequence: CASSLQTGLGETQYF. CDR3 nucleotide sequence: TGTGCCAGCAGCTTACAGACGGGATTGGGAGAGACCCAGTACTTC. The gene calls are TRBV7-9 and TRBJ2-5, with D perhaps TRBD2 (5 bases). The CDR3 extends over 15 amino acids. Germline CDR1 reads SEHNR; CDR2 reads FQNEAQ (reference sequence). V was trimmed by 2 bases and J by 4 bases, leaving 14 bases between them.

This clone was found a few times. The chain uses TRBV7-9 and TRBJ2-3; TRBD1 is a possible D gene (6 bases). CDR3 length: 14 residues. The ends were cut back, 4 bases at V and 1 base at J, with 9 bases in the middle. The germline CDR1 and CDR2 sequences are SEHNR and FQNEAQ (reference sequence). CDR3 in DNA: TGTGCCAGCAGCTACAGGGAACGCACAGATACGCAGTATTTT. Residues: CASSYRERTDTQYF.

The CDR3, as DNA: TGTGCCAGCAGTTACTCGTCCCAGAATGGCTACACCTTC. This encodes CASSYSSQNGYTF. The chain is built from TRBV6-5 and TRBJ1-2; D gene unclear. This CDR3 region has 13 residues. V was clipped by 0 bases and J by 6 bases, with 8 bases between them. Germline V lookup: CDR1 MNHEY, CDR2 SVGAGI.

This clone was seen repeatedly, ten times or more. V is TRBV28 and J is TRBJ2-1, with 11 positions matching TRBD2. The CDR3 length is 15 residues. V shed 3 bases and J 5 bases; nucleotides not matched to a gene: 3. Germline V lookup: CDR1 MDHEN, CDR2 SYDVKM. The CDR3 DNA follows: TGTGCCAGCAGTTTCATAGCGGGAGGGAACAATGAGCAGTTCTTC. Protein product: CASSFIAGGNNEQFF. The full variable domain, with the rest looked up from reference TRBV28 and TRBJ2-1, is DVKVTQSSRYLVKRTGEKVFLECVQDMDHENMFWYRQDPGLGLRLIYFSYDVKMKEKGDIPEGYSVSREKKERFSLILESASTNQTSMYLCASSFIAGGNNEQFFGPGTRLTVL.

V usage is TRBV5-3 and J usage is TRBJ2-5; 8 bases align to TRBD2. TRBV5-3 is placed among ORFs of uncertain function. J gave up 3 bases and V 4 bases, and 8 bases lay outside the gene matches. The CDR3 covers 15 residues. CDR3 sequence: CARSPPGSGEETQYF. CDR3 in DNA: TGTGCCAGAAGCCCCCCGGGTAGCGGGGAAGAGACCCAGTACTTC.

This clone was seen just once. The rearrangement uses TRBV4-1 and TRBJ2-3; TRBD2 might be the D (6 bases). Trimming cost V 0 bases and J 4 bases, with 14 bases left between them. There are 16 residues in the CDR3. Germline CDR1 and CDR2: MGHRA and YSYEKL. In nucleotides, the CDR3 is TGCGCCAGCAGCCAAGATGGGACGGGAGAATCAGATACGCAGTATTTT. The encoded protein is CASSQDGTGESDTQYF.

This clone appeared a few times. The chain couples TRBV5-6 to TRBJ2-2; tentatively, D is TRBD1 (5 bases). Germline loops: CDR1 SGHDT, CDR2 YYEEEE. CDR3 length: 16 residues. The ends were cut back, 3 bases at V and 4 bases at J, with 16 bases in the middle. CDR3: CASSSQTEYTTGELFF. Written as DNA, the CDR3 is TGTGCCAGCAGCTCCCAGACAGAATATACCACCGGGGAGCTGTTTTTT.

The chain joins TRBV5-1 to TRBJ2-7; a weak D match, TRBD1 (6 bases). The ends were cut back, 0 bases at V and 2 bases at J, with 18 bases in the middle. Per the germline V gene, CDR1 is SGHRS and CDR2 is YFSETQ. This CDR3 spans 17 amino acids. DNA of the CDR3: TGCGCCAGCAGCTTGGGGACAGTCCGAGAACCCGCCTACGAGCAGTACTTC. Protein product: CASSLGTVREPAYEQYF.

The chain combines TRBV28 with TRBJ1-5; no reliable D call. CDR3 length equals 14 residues. Looked up from germline, CDR1 is MDHEN and CDR2 is SYDVKM. With 6 bases removed from V and 4 bases from J, the gap between germline ends came to 13 bases. The CDR3 loop is CASSLTELNQPQHF. The DNA of the CDR3 is TGTGCCAGCAGCCTAACAGAGCTTAATCAGCCCCAGCATTTT.

This sequence joins TRBV6-5 and TRBJ1-1; TRBD1 aligns across 11 bases. V trimming: 8 bases; J trimming: 4 bases; junction bases outside the gene matches: 9. Germline CDR1 and CDR2: MNHEY and SVGAGI. The CDR3 has 15 residues. The CDR3 DNA is TGTGCCAGCCGACCCCTCGGACAGGGGGCCACTGAAGCTTTCTTT. It specifies CASRPLGQGATEAFF.

The rearrangement uses TRBV18 and TRBJ2-5; weak D call: TRBD1 (5 bases). CDR3 length: 13 amino acids. The germline CDR1 and CDR2 sequences are KGHSH and LQKENI. V lost 6 bases, J lost 1 base, and 9 bases lay in between. The CDR3 coding sequence is TGTGCCAGCTCGCAGGGAACCCAAGAGACCCAGTACTTC. Its protein product is CASSQGTQETQYF.

This clone was picked up one time. This chain links TRBV28 with TRBJ1-2; 9 bases fit TRBD1. Germline V gene data show CDR1 as MDHEN and CDR2 as SYDVKM. With V trimmed by 6 bases and J by 6 bases, 8 bases remained unmatched. The CDR3 is 14 amino acids. CDR3 protein: CASRGGQGTDGYTF. In DNA form, the CDR3 reads TGTGCCAGCAGGGGGGGACAGGGCACGGATGGCTACACCTTC.

This sequence joins TRBV7-9 and TRBJ1-2, with a tentative D call TRBD1 (6 bases). V lost 0 bases and J 2 bases, leaving 10 bases between the germline ends. The CDR3 runs 15 residues. Germline CDR1 and CDR2: SEHNR and FQNEAQ (reference sequence). CDR3 sequence reads: CASSLAGAVNYGYTF. In DNA form, the CDR3 reads TGTGCCAGCAGCTTAGCGGGGGCAGTAAACTATGGCTACACCTTC. Complete variable domain (other parts from reference TRBV7-9 and TRBJ1-2): DTGVSQNPRHKITKRGQNVTFRCDPISEHNRLYWYRQTLGQGPEFLTYFQNEAQLEKSRLLSDRFSAERPKGSFSTLEIQRTEQGDSAMYLCASSLAGAVNYGYTFGSGTRLTVV.

This clone was counted a few times. The V and J genes are TRBV5-6 and TRBJ1-6, with D hard to call. The CDR3 loop spans 16 amino acids. The V gene's germline CDR1 is SGHDT and CDR2 YYEEEE. Between the trimmed V and J ends, which lost 0 bases and 8 bases, there was a span of 15 bases. The CDR3 spells CASSLGLAYEDSPLHF. CDR3 DNA sequence: TGTGCCAGCAGCTTGGGTCTGGCTTACGAGGATTCACCCCTCCACTTT.

The chain joins TRBV7-3 to TRBJ1-1, with a weak D call TRBD1 (5 bases). Looked up from germline, CDR1 is SGHTA and CDR2 is FQGTGA. The germline V and J ends were trimmed by 3 bases and 4 bases, with 15 bases remaining between them. The CDR3 is 15 amino acids. CDR3 bases: TGTGCCAGCAGCTTCTCAGGGCAATCGAGCACTGAAGCTTTCTTT. This sequence encodes CASSFSGQSSTEAFF.